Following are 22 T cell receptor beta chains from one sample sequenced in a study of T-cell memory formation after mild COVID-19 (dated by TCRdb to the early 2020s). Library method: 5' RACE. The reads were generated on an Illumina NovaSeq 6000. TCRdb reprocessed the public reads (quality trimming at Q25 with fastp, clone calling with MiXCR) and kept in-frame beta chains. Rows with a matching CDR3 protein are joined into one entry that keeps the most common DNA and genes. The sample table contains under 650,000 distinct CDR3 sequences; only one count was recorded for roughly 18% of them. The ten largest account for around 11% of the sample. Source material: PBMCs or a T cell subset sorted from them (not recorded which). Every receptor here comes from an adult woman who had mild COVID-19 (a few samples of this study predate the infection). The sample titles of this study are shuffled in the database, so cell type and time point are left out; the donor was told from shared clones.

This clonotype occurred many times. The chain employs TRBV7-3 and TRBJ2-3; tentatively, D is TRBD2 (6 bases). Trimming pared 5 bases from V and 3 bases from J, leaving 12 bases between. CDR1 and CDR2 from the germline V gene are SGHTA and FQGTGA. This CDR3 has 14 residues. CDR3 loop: CASSPGLPTDTQYF. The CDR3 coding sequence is TGTGCCAGCAGCCCGGGACTTCCGACAGATACGCAGTATTTT.

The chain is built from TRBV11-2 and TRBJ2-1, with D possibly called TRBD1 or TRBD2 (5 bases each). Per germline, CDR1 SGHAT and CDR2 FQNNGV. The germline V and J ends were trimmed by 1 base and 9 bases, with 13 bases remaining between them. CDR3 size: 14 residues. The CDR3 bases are TGTGCCAGCAGCTTAGCCAGGGAAGGAGGTGAGCAGTTCTTC. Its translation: CASSLAREGGEQFF.

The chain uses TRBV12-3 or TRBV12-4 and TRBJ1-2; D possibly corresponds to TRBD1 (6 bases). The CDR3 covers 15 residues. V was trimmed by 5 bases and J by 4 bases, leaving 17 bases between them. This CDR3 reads CASSPVPGQGYGYTF. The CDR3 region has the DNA TGTGCCAGCAGTCCCGTCCCGGGACAAGGCTATGGCTACACCTTC.

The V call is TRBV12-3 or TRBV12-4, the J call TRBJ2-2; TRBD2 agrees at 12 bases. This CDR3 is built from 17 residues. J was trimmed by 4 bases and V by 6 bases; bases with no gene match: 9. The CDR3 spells CASRLAGGRTPTGELFF. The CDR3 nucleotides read TGTGCCAGCAGGCTAGCGGGGGGGCGTACTCCCACCGGGGAGCTGTTTTTT.

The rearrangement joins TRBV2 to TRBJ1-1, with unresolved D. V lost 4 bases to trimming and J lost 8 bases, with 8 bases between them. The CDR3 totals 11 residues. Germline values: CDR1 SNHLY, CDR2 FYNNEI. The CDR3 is CASSVVPEAFF. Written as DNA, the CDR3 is TGTGCCAGCAGTGTTGTGCCAGAAGCTTTCTTT.

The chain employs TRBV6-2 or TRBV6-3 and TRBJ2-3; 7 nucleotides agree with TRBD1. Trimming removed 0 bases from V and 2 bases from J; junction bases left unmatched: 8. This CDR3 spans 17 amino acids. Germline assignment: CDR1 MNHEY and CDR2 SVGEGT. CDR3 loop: CASSYSLGQADTDTQYF. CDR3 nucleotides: TGTGCCAGCAGTTACTCCCTCGGACAGGCTGACACAGATACGCAGTATTTT.

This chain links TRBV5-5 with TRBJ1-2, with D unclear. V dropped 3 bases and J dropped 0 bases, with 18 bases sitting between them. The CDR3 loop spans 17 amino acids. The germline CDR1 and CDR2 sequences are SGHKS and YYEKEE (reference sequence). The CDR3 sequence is CASSSHYEGSTNYGYTF. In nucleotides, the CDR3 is TGTGCCAGCAGCTCCCATTATGAGGGATCGACTAACTATGGCTACACCTTC.

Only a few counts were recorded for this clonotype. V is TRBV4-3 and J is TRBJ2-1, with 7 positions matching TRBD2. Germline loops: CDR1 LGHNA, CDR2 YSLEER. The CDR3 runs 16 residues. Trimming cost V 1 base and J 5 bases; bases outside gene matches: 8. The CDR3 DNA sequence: TGCGCCAGCAGCCAAGGGAGTCGACTAGCCCACAATGAGCAGTTCTTC. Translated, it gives CASSQGSRLAHNEQFF.

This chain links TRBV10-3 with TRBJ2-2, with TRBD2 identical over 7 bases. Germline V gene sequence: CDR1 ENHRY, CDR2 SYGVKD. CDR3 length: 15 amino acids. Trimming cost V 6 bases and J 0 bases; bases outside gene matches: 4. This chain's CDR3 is CAIRGTSANTGELFF. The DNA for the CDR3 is TGTGCCATCAGGGGTACTAGCGCGAACACCGGGGAGCTGTTTTTT.

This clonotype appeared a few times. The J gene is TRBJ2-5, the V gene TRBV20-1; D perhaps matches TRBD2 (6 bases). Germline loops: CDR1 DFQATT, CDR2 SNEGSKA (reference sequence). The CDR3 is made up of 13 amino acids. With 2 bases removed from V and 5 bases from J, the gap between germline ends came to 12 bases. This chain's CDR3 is CSARLTSFETQYF. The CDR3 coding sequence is TGCAGTGCTAGACTCACTAGCTTCGAGACCCAGTACTTC.

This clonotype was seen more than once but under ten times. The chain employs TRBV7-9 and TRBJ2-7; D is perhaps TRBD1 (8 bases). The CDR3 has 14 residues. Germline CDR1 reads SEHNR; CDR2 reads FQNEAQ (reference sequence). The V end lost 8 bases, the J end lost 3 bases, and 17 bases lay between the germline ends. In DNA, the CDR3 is TGTGCCAGCGGGGGGGACAGGTCGATCTACGAGCAGTACTTC. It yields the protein CASGGDRSIYEQYF.

CDR3 sequence: CASTERGLRETQYF. The CDR3 DNA is TGTGCCAGCACGGAGAGGGGGCTACGAGAGACCCAGTACTTC. The V gene is TRBV12-3 or TRBV12-4, the J gene TRBJ2-5; 7 bases are shared with TRBD1. The CDR3 is made up of 14 amino acids. Losses at the gene ends were 7 bases for V and 4 bases for J; bases not matched to a gene: 9.

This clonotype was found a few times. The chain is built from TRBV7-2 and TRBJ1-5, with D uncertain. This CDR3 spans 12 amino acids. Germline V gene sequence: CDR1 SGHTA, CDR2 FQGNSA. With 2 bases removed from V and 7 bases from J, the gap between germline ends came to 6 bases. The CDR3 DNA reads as TGTGCCAGCAGCTTATATAGCCAGCCCCAGCATTTT. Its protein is CASSLYSQPQHF. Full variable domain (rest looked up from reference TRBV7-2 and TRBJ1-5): GAGVSQSPSNKVTEKGKDVELRCDPISGHTALYWYRQSLGQGLEFLIYFQGNSAPDKSGLPSDRFSAERTGGSVSTLTIQRTQQEDSAVYLCASSLYSQPQHFGDGTRLSIL.

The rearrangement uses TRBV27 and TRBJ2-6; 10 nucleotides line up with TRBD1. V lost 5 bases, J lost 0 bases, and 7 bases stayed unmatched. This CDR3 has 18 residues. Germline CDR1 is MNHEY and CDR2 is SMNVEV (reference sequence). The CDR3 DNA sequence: TGTGCCAGCAGTCCCCGACAGGGGGCGCCCTCTGGGGCCAACGTCCTGACTTTC. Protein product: CASSPRQGAPSGANVLTF.

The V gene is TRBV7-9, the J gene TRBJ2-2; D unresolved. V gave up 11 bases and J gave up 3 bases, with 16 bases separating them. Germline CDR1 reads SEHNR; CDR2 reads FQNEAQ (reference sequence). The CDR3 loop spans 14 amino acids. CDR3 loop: CAGKVLWDTGELFF. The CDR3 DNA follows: TGTGCCGGAAAGGTCCTCTGGGACACCGGGGAGCTGTTTTTT.

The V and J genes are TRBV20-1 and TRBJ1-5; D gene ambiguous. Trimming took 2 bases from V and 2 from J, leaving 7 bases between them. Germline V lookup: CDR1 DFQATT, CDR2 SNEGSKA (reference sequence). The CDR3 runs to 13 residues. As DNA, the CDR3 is TGCAGTGCTAGAAACGGCGGCAATCAGCCCCAGCATTTT. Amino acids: CSARNGGNQPQHF.

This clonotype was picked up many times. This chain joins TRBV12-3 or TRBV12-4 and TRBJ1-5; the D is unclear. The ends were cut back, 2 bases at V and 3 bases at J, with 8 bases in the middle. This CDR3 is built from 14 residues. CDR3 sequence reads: CASSLTQSNQPQHF. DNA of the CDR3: TGTGCCAGCAGTTTAACGCAGTCCAATCAGCCCCAGCATTTT.

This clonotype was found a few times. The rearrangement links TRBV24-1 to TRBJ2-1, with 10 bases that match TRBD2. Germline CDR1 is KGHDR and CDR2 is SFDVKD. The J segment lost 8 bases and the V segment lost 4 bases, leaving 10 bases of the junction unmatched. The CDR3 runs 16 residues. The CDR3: CATSDPTFSGGYEQFF. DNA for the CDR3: TGTGCCACCAGTGACCCAACTTTTAGCGGGGGGTATGAGCAGTTCTTC.

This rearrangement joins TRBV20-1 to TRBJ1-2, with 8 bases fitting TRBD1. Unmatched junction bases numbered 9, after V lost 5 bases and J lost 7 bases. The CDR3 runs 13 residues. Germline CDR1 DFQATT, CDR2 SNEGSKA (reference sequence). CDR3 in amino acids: CSAYPQGALGYTF. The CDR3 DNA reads TGCAGTGCTTACCCCCAGGGGGCGCTTGGCTACACCTTC.

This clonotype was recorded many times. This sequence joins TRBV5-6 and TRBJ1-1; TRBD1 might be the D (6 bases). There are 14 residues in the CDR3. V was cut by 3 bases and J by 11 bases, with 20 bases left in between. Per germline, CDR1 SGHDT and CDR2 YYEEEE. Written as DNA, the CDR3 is TGTGCCAGCAGCTGGGGACAACTGGCCTCGTGGGCTTTCTTT. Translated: CASSWGQLASWAFF.

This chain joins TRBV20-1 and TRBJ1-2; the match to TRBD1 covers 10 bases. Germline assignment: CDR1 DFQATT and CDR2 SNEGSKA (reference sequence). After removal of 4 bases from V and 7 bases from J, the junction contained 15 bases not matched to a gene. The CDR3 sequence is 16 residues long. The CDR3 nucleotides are TGCAGTGCTACAGCGACAGGGGGCGCTTTGGAGGGTGGCTACACCTTC. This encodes CSATATGGALEGGYTF.

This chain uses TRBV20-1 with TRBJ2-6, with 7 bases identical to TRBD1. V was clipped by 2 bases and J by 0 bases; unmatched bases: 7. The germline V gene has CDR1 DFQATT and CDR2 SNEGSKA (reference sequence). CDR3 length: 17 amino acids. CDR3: CSARKTGLPSGANVLTF. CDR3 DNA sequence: TGCAGTGCTAGAAAGACAGGGCTCCCCTCTGGGGCCAACGTCCTGACTTTC.